This T cell receptor (beta chain) came from a study of OX40 agonist ivuxolimab in advanced cancers. Study-wide context: Enrolled patients in dose escalation had cancers that were hepatocellular carcinoma, melanoma, renal cell or head and neck cancer. Study-wide results and caveats: There was clonal expansion of CD4+ and CD8+ blood T cells by week 6 at 0.1 to 3.0 mg/kg.

Turning to this clone: No antigen is known for it. In the same sample, other DNA sequences code for this CDR3.

The assay was immunoSEQ multiplex PCR, and TCRdb's table has in-frame clones only and misses some. The profile covers about 69,000 clones, with 75% to 90% appearing a single time and around 6% taken by the ten largest. Sequencing used CD4+ or CD8+ T cells sorted from blood, obtained in a trial of the OX40 agonist ivuxolimab. This TCR came from an adult with an advanced solid tumor such as melanoma, head and neck, liver or kidney cancer.

The CDR3 loop reads CASSIGQLNTEAFF. The CDR3 nucleotides are TGTGCCAGTAGTATCGGACAGCTAAACACTGAAGCTTTCTTT. J is TRBJ1-1 and V is TRBV19; tentatively, D is TRBD1 (6 bases). The ends were cut back, 3 bases at V and 2 bases at J, with 10 bases in the middle. Germline loops: CDR1 LNHDA, CDR2 SQIVND (reference sequence). This CDR3 has 14 amino acids.